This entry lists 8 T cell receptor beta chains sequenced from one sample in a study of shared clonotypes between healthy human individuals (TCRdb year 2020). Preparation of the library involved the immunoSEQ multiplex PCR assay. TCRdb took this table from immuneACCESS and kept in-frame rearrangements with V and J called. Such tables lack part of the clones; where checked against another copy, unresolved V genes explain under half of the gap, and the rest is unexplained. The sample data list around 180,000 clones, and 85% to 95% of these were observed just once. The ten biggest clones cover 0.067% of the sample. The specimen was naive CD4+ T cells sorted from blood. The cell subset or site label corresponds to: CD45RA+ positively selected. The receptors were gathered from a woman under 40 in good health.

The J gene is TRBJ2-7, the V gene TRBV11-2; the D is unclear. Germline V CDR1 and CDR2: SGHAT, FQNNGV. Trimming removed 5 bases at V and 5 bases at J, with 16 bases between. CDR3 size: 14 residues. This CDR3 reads CASSPAGLSNEQYF. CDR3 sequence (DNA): TGTGCCAGCAGCCCAGCCGGGTTGAGCAACGAGCAGTACTTC.

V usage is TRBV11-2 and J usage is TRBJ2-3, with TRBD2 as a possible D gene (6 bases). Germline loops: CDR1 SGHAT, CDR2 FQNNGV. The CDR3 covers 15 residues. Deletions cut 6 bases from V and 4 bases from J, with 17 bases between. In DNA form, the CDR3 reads TGTGCCAGCAGAGGACTACTCCGAGCTGCAGATACGCAGTATTTT. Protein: CASRGLLRAADTQYF.

Written as DNA, the CDR3 is TGCGCCAGCAGCCAAGGCCCCATGGCAGGGGGCACCGAGCAGTACTTC. Translating gives CASSQGPMAGGTEQYF. The gene calls are TRBV4-1 and TRBJ2-7, with 8 nucleotides matching TRBD1. This CDR3 has 16 residues. The ends lost 1 base at V and 6 bases at J; junction bases unmatched: 11. Germline assignment: CDR1 MGHRA and CDR2 YSYEKL.

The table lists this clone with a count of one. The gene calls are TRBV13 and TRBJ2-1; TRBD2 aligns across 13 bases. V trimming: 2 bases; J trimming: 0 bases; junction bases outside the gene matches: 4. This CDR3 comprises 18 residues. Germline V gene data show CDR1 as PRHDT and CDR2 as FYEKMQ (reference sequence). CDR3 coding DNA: TGTGCCAGCAGCTTACAACTAGCGGGAGGGAGCTCCTACAATGAGCAGTTCTTC. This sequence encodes CASSLQLAGGSSYNEQFF. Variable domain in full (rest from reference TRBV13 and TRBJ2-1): AAGVIQSPRHLIKEKRETATLKCYPIPRHDTVYWYQQGPGQDPQFLISFYEKMQSDKGSIPDRFSAQQFSDYHSELNMSSLELGDSALYFCASSLQLAGGSSYNEQFFGPGTRLTVL.

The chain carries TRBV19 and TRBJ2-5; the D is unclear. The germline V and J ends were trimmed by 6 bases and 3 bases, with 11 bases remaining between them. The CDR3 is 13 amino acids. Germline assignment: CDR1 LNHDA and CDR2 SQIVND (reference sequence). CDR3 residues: CASSLVFEETQYF. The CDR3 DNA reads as TGTGCCAGTAGCCTGGTATTCGAAGAGACCCAGTACTTC.

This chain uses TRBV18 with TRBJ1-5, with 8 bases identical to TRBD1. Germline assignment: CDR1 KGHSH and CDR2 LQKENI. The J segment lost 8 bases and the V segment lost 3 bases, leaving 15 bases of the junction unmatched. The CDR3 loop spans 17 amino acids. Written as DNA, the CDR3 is TGTGCCAGCTCACCCGGACAGGGAATGTTGGGGATGAAGCCCCAGCATTTT. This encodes CASSPGQGMLGMKPQHF.

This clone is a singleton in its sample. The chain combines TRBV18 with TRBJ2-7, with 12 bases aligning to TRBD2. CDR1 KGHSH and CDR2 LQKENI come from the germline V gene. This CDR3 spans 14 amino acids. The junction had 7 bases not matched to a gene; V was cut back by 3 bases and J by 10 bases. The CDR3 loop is CASSPPSGRALQYF. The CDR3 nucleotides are TGTGCCAGCTCACCCCCTAGCGGGAGGGCCCTTCAGTACTTC.

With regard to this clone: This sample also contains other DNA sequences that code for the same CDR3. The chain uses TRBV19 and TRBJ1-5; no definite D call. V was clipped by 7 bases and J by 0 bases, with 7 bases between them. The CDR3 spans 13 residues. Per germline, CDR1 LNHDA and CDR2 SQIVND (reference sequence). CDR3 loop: CASNSYSNQPQHF. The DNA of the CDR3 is TGTGCCAGTAACAGTTATAGCAATCAGCCCCAGCATTTT.